Sequencing of this TCR beta chain was carried out in a study of identical twins. TCRdb reprocessed the 5' RACE reads via MiXCR and lists one record per CDR3 protein. The sample shows 240,000 or so distinct CDR3 sequences, over 9.5% of them seen only once. In its sample, this clonotype was seen a few times. Germline CDR1 SNHLY, CDR2 FYNNEI. The CDR3 loop spans 12 amino acids. J was trimmed by 11 bases and V by 6 bases; bases with no gene match: 7. Sequenced material: memory T cells sorted from blood. The J gene is TRBJ1-1, the V gene TRBV2; 9 bases match TRBD1. This TCR came from a man aged 45-65 years in good health. This CDR3 is CASRRDRESAFF. The CDR3, as DNA: TGTGCCAGCAGGCGGGACAGGGAATCGGCTTTCTTT. The entire variable domain, with the rest obtained from reference TRBV2 and TRBJ1-1, is as follows: EPEVTQTPSHQVTQMGQEVILRCVPISNHLYFYWYRQILGQKVEFLVSFYNNEISEKSEIFDDQFSVERPDGSNFTLKIRSTKLEDSAMYFCASRRDRESAFFGQGTRLTVV.